Following are 28 T cell receptor beta chains from one sample sequenced in a study of identical twins. TCRdb redid the calling of the 5' RACE reads with MiXCR, one entry per CDR3 protein. The table shows about 660,000 distinct CDR3 sequences, with around 8.3% occurring only once. These data are also associated with another study on yellow fever vaccine responses in identical twins.

Source material: PBMCs. These receptors came from a woman younger than 35 in good health.

This clonotype was found a few times. The chain joins TRBV19 to TRBJ2-3; D might be TRBD1 (5 bases). Germline CDR1 is LNHDA and CDR2 is SQIVND (reference sequence). The CDR3 is made up of 15 amino acids. V shed 2 bases and J shed 3 bases, with 12 bases lying between them. The CDR3 DNA sequence: TGTGCCAGTAGTATATATCGGAAGGGGACAGATACGCAGTATTTT. Its protein is CASSIYRKGTDTQYF.

The sample holds many counts of this clonotype. The genes are TRBV14 and TRBJ2-3; no clear D. The V gene's germline CDR1 is SGHDN and CDR2 FVKESK. The V and J ends lost 3 bases and 6 bases respectively, with 10 bases between them. The CDR3 sequence is 13 residues long. CDR3 sequence reads: CASSQQIGDTQYF. The CDR3 DNA reads as TGTGCCAGCAGCCAGCAGATCGGGGATACGCAGTATTTT.

This clonotype was seen a few times. The chain couples TRBV6-2 or TRBV6-3 to TRBJ2-5; 9 nucleotides line up with TRBD1. Per the germline V gene, CDR1 is MNHEY and CDR2 is SVGEGT. The CDR3 covers 15 residues. Trimming cost V 0 bases and J 2 bases; bases outside gene matches: 1. DNA for the CDR3: TGTGCCAGCAGTTACTCGGACAGGGGACAAGAGACCCAGTACTTC. This translates into CASSYSDRGQETQYF.

The sample holds a few counts of this clonotype. This chain links TRBV20-1 with TRBJ2-3; possibly TRBD1 for D (5 bases). V shed 3 bases and J shed 0 bases, with 13 bases lying between them. The germline CDR1 and CDR2 sequences are DFQATT and SNEGSKA (reference sequence). The CDR3 consists of 15 residues. The CDR3 sequence: CSASRRRASTDTQYF. CDR3 coding DNA: TGCAGTGCTAGTCGCCGCAGGGCTAGCACAGATACGCAGTATTTT.

The sample holds a few counts of this clonotype. The V call is TRBV18, the J call TRBJ2-5; weak D call: TRBD1 (5 bases). V shed 6 bases and J shed 5 bases, with 10 bases lying between them. This CDR3 comprises 12 residues. In germline, CDR1 is KGHSH, CDR2 LQKENI. DNA for the CDR3: TGTGCCAGCTCGGACAAGAAGGAGACCCAGTACTTC. Protein: CASSDKKETQYF.

V usage is TRBV20-1 and J usage is TRBJ2-2, with no clear D. Germline V CDR1 and CDR2: DFQATT, SNEGSKA (reference sequence). This CDR3 contains 13 residues. With 6 bases removed from V and 0 bases from J, the gap between germline ends came to 8 bases. The CDR3, as DNA: TGCAGTGCCCCCAAGCCGAACACCGGGGAGCTGTTTTTT. Its translation: CSAPKPNTGELFF.

This clonotype was seen repeatedly, ten times or more. The chain couples TRBV4-1 to TRBJ2-7; a weak D match, TRBD1 (6 bases). Germline CDR1 MGHRA, CDR2 YSYEKL. CDR3 size: 15 residues. Trimming shortened V by 0 bases and J by 1 base, and 10 bases separated the two germline ends. The CDR3 reads CASSQEGRGSYEQYF. CDR3 DNA sequence: TGCGCCAGCAGCCAAGAAGGCAGGGGTTCCTACGAGCAGTACTTC.

The genes are TRBV7-9 and TRBJ2-7; TRBD1 matches 10 bases. The length of the CDR3 is 16 residues. V was clipped by 5 bases and J by 5 bases; unmatched bases: 12. Germline CDR1 and CDR2: SEHNR and FQNEAQ (reference sequence). This chain's CDR3 is CASSPPPGQGIDEQYF. DNA for the CDR3: TGTGCCAGCAGCCCACCCCCGGGACAGGGGATTGACGAGCAGTACTTC.

This clonotype was counted between two and nine times. The V and J genes are TRBV27 and TRBJ2-5; 8 bases line up with TRBD1. The J segment lost 3 bases and the V segment lost 4 bases, leaving 7 bases of the junction unmatched. Per germline, CDR1 MNHEY and CDR2 SMNVEV (reference sequence). This CDR3 spans 15 amino acids. The CDR3 DNA sequence: TGTGCCAGCAGTTCACGACAGGGGTGGAAAGAGACCCAGTACTTC. This encodes CASSSRQGWKETQYF.

This chain uses TRBV20-1 with TRBJ2-2; tentatively, D is TRBD1 (5 bases). Germline CDR1 and CDR2: DFQATT and SNEGSKA (reference sequence). The V end lost 4 bases, the J end lost 6 bases, and 12 bases lay between the germline ends. The CDR3 spans 13 residues. CDR3 DNA: TGCAGTGCTACGACCAGGGCCCCCGGGGAGCTGTTTTTT. It encodes CSATTRAPGELFF.

The chain recombines TRBV3-1 with TRBJ2-4; 9 bases fit TRBD1. Per germline, CDR1 LGHDT and CDR2 YNNKEL (reference sequence). The V and J ends lost 4 bases and 4 bases, in that order; junction bases with no gene match: 5. The CDR3 runs to 15 residues. The CDR3 region is CASSPAGTGKNIQYF. CDR3 DNA sequence: TGTGCCAGCAGCCCCGCCGGGACAGGGAAAAACATTCAGTACTTC.

The chain links TRBV21-1 to TRBJ2-5; the listed D gene, TRBD2, was not tested against the DNA. TRBV21-1 is a pseudogene segment. The length of the CDR3 is 15 residues. This CDR3 reads CASSKYGTSEETQYF. CDR3 DNA sequence: TGTGCCAGCAGCAAGTATGGCACCTCCGAAGAGACCCAGTACTTC.

The sample holds one count of this clonotype. V is TRBV6-2 or TRBV6-3 and J is TRBJ2-7; TRBD1 is a possible D gene (6 bases). Trimming stripped 6 bases from V and 6 bases from J, with 18 bases between. The CDR3 covers 14 residues. CDR1 is MNHEY, CDR2 SVGEGT, per germline. CDR3 region: CASRQRTDSAEQYF. The CDR3 DNA sequence: TGTGCCAGCAGGCAAAGGACAGATTCCGCCGAGCAGTACTTC.

This clonotype appeared many times. The chain uses TRBV29-1 and TRBJ1-1; D is ambiguous. CDR3 length equals 12 residues. V shed 3 bases and J shed 0 bases, with 5 bases lying between them. From germline, CDR1 is SQVTM and CDR2 ANQGSEA. The CDR3, as DNA: TGCAGCGTTGAGGAGCTGAACACTGAAGCTTTCTTT. This translates into CSVEELNTEAFF.

This clonotype was found a few times. The chain is built from TRBV10-3 and TRBJ1-1; D is uncertain. Germline loops: CDR1 ENHRY, CDR2 SYGVKD. The CDR3 is 12 amino acids. The ends were cut back, 4 bases at V and 2 bases at J, with 5 bases in the middle. The CDR3, as DNA: TGTGCCATCAGTGCTTACAACACTGAAGCTTTCTTT. The encoded protein is CAISAYNTEAFF.

This clonotype was observed many times. This chain joins TRBV7-2 and TRBJ1-5; the match to TRBD1 covers 7 bases. Germline V lookup: CDR1 SGHTA, CDR2 FQGNSA. The CDR3 has 13 amino acids. With V trimmed by 5 bases and J by 9 bases, 7 bases remained unmatched. The CDR3 coding sequence is TGTGCCAGCAGCGACAGACAGGGACTGCCCCAGCATTTT. Translated, it gives CASSDRQGLPQHF. Full variable domain (rest looked up from reference TRBV7-2 and TRBJ1-5): GAGVSQSPSNKVTEKGKDVELRCDPISGHTALYWYRQSLGQGLEFLIYFQGNSAPDKSGLPSDRFSAERTGGSVSTLTIQRTQQEDSAVYLCASSDRQGLPQHFGDGTRLSIL.

This chain links TRBV28 with TRBJ2-5; 8 positions match TRBD1. The CDR3 is 17 amino acids. V lost 3 bases, J lost 11 bases, and 20 bases stayed unmatched. CDR1 and CDR2 (germline): MDHEN, SYDVKM. CDR3 region: CASSFRPTGEGGGLQYF. CDR3 nucleotide sequence: TGTGCCAGCAGTTTCCGTCCGACAGGGGAAGGAGGGGGACTTCAGTACTTC.

This clonotype was observed at least ten times. The genes are TRBV5-1 and TRBJ2-7; 8 bases fit TRBD2. The CDR3 covers 14 residues. The J segment lost 2 bases and the V segment lost 5 bases, leaving 6 bases of the junction unmatched. Per the germline V gene, CDR1 is SGHRS and CDR2 is YFSETQ. CDR3 DNA sequence: TGCGCCAGCAGTATGAGCGGGAGCCCCTACGAGCAGTACTTC. Translation: CASSMSGSPYEQYF.

This clonotype was seen many times. The chain has TRBV12-3 or TRBV12-4 and TRBJ2-4; either TRBD1 or TRBD2 may fit D (5 bases each). The CDR3 spans 16 residues. Trimming removed 3 bases from V and 5 bases from J, with 17 bases in between. Here the CDR3 reads CASSFRQSVGENIQYF. As DNA, the CDR3 is TGTGCCAGCAGTTTCAGACAGTCCGTGGGGGAAAACATTCAGTACTTC.

The chain has TRBV4-1 and TRBJ2-2; 7 nucleotides align to TRBD1. Germline CDR1 MGHRA, CDR2 YSYEKL. Losses at the gene ends were 0 bases for V and 1 base for J; bases not matched to a gene: 17. The CDR3 sequence is 21 residues long. The CDR3 loop is CASSQEGRDSRLFVNTGELFF. The DNA of the CDR3 is TGCGCCAGCAGCCAAGAGGGCCGGGACAGCCGCCTATTTGTGAACACCGGGGAGCTGTTTTTT.

The chain is built from TRBV4-1 and TRBJ1-1; a weak D match, TRBD1 (6 bases). With 2 bases removed from V and 0 bases from J, the gap between germline ends came to 10 bases. CDR1 is MGHRA, CDR2 YSYEKL, per germline. This CDR3 spans 15 amino acids. CDR3 protein: CASSQQGRMNTEAFF. The CDR3 DNA sequence: TGCGCCAGCAGCCAACAGGGGCGTATGAACACTGAAGCTTTCTTT.

There are a few counts of this clonotype. This rearrangement joins TRBV20-1 to TRBJ2-1; 14 bases align to TRBD2. Germline CDR1 and CDR2: DFQATT and SNEGSKA (reference sequence). The CDR3 totals 16 residues. The V and J ends lost 5 bases and 15 bases, in that order; junction bases with no gene match: 18. CDR3: CSALLTGTAGLAGAFF. The CDR3 DNA follows: TGCAGTGCTCTTCTCACCGGGACAGCGGGACTAGCGGGGGCGTTCTTC.

The chain is built from TRBV28 and TRBJ2-5; TRBD1 aligns across 11 bases. V trimming: 1 base; J trimming: 3 bases; junction bases outside the gene matches: 4. The germline V gene encodes CDR1 MDHEN and CDR2 SYDVKM. CDR3 length: 16 amino acids. The CDR3 nucleotides are TGTGCCAGCAGTTTATTCGGGACAGGGGGGGAAGAGACCCAGTACTTC. This encodes CASSLFGTGGEETQYF.

This clonotype was found many times. The genes are TRBV6-2 or TRBV6-3 and TRBJ2-1; D gene ambiguous. CDR3 length: 15 residues. CDR1 is MNHEY, CDR2 SVGEGT, per germline. Trimming removed 7 bases from V and 0 bases from J, with 13 bases in between. The chain's CDR3 is CASTALRHSYNEQFF. In nucleotides, the CDR3 is TGTGCCAGCACCGCCCTTCGGCACTCCTACAATGAGCAGTTCTTC.

Only a few counts were recorded for this clonotype. The chain links TRBV29-1 to TRBJ2-2, with TRBD2 matching over 8 bases. Germline-derived CDR1 and CDR2 are SQVTM and ANQGSEA. This CDR3 contains 14 residues. J lost 1 base, V lost 6 bases, and 4 bases had no gene match. In nucleotides, the CDR3 is TGCAGCGTGCGAGCGGGGGTGAACACCGGGGAGCTGTTTTTT. Protein sequence: CSVRAGVNTGELFF.

This rearrangement joins TRBV9 to TRBJ2-7, with 8 bases lining up with TRBD1. CDR1 is SGDLS, CDR2 YYNGEE, per germline. The CDR3 loop spans 16 amino acids. Trimming took 0 bases from V and 4 from J; bases not matched to a gene: 9. The CDR3 nucleotides are TGTGCCAGCAGCGTAGGAGGGGCAGGGGGCACTTACGAGCAGTACTTC. The encoded protein is CASSVGGAGGTYEQYF. The variable domain in full, with the rest retrieved from reference TRBV9 and TRBJ2-7, is DSGVTQTPKHLITATGQRVTLRCSPRSGDLSVYWYQQSLDQGLQFLIQYYNGEERAKGNILERFSAQQFPDLHSELNLSSLELGDSALYFCASSVGGAGGTYEQYFGPGTRLTVT.

This clonotype was counted between two and nine times. The gene calls are TRBV6-2 or TRBV6-3 and TRBJ2-6; tentatively, D is TRBD1 (5 bases). CDR1 MNHEY and CDR2 SVGEGT come from the germline V gene. The length of the CDR3 is 14 residues. Trimming removed 6 bases at V and 3 bases at J, with 9 bases between. CDR3 in amino acids: CASSYTGGANVLTF. The CDR3 nucleotides read TGTGCCAGCAGCTATACAGGTGGGGCCAACGTCCTGACTTTC.

This clonotype was recorded many times. The V gene is TRBV29-1, the J gene TRBJ2-2, with 8 bases that match TRBD1. Trimming at V came to 4 bases and at J to 4 bases, leaving 11 bases not matched to a gene. Germline V lookup: CDR1 SQVTM, CDR2 ANQGSEA. This CDR3 is built from 16 residues. CDR3 protein: CSVAMPGGRATGELFF. The CDR3 nucleotides are TGCAGCGTTGCTATGCCAGGGGGCAGGGCCACCGGGGAGCTGTTTTTT.